Listed below are T cell receptor beta chains from one sample, sequenced in a study of shared T cell receptors in the human thymus. Produced via immunoSEQ multiplex PCR; TCRdb's table is partial and in-frame only. The data contain 540,000 or so clones, about four fifths of them seen just once; the ten biggest clones take up around 0.013%. This same sample was also taken into another study, of human thymus T cells.

The sample was thymocytes. The receptors were sampled from a boy in the first two years of life with a congenital heart defect. Both conserved end residues are part of each CDR3. Each record gives: D gene, clone size, J gene, V gene, CDR3 DNA, CDR3 protein. The D gene is left open where the match is weak. Size values are once, few and many counts, or a class for expanded clones, and some rows have none.

. . TRBJ1-5 TRBV27 TGTGCCAGCAGTTTAAGTTTCGGGTTTAGCAATCAGCCCCAGCATTTT CASSLSFGFSNQPQHF
. . TRBJ2-2 TRBV7-9 TGTGCCAGCAGCCAAATCGGGGACTTCACCGGGGAGCTGTTTTTT CASSQIGDFTGELFF
TRBD1 . TRBJ2-1 TRBV28 TGTGCCAGCAGTTCCCCCCGACAGGGGGGCGGGAGCCGTAGTGAGCAGTTCTTC CASSSPRQGGGSRSEQFF
TRBD2 . TRBJ2-7 TRBV5-1 TGCGCCAGCAGCTCCGGGACTAGCGGGAAGAGGTACGAGCAGTACTTC CASSSGTSGKRYEQYF
. . TRBJ2-3 TRBV27 TGTGCCAGCAGTCCCCATAGCACAGATACGCAGTATTTT CASSPHSTDTQYF
TRBD2 . TRBJ2-7 TRBV4-1 TGCGCCAGCAGCCCCCCAACTACGGGACTAGCTAACTACGAGCAGTACTTC CASSPPTTGLANYEQYF
. few TRBJ2-1 TRBV6-5 TGTGCCAGCAGGGGCCGAAGGGGTTCCTACAATGAGCAGTTCTTC CASRGRRGSYNEQFF
TRBD1 once TRBJ1-4 TRBV25-1 TGTGCCAGCACCGAAGGGGGCTTCGAAAAACTGTTTTTT CASTEGGFEKLFF
TRBD1 . TRBJ2-4 TRBV4-2 TGTGCCAGCAGCCGGTTCACAGGGGATCTAGCCAAAAACATTCAGTACTTC CASSRFTGDLAKNIQYF
. . TRBJ1-2 TRBV4-1 TGCGCCAGCACCCCAGAACGGGGTAACTATGGCTACACCTTC CASTPERGNYGYTF
. once TRBJ2-7 TRBV27 TGTGCCAGCAGTTTAATCCGCGGGCCCCACGAGCAGTACTTT CASSLIRGPHEQYF
TRBD1 . TRBJ2-4 TRBV28 TGTGCCAGCAGTCACCGACTGGACAGGGGGGCCAAAAACATTCAGTACTTC CASSHRLDRGAKNIQYF
TRBD2 . TRBJ2-5 TRBV6-5 TGTGCCAGCATAGGGCTAGCGGGAGGAGAGACCCAGTACTTC CASIGLAGGETQYF
TRBD2 . TRBJ2-5 TRBV29-1 TGCAGCGTTGTCCGCGGGAGGGCCCTCCAAGAGACCCAGTACTTC CSVVRGRALQETQYF
. . TRBJ2-5 TRBV4-2 TGTGCCAGCAGCCGCCTCCCTTCGGAGTCCGAGACCCAGTACTTC CASSRLPSESETQYF
TRBD1 . TRBJ2-7 TRBV7-2 TGTGCCAGCAGCTCCGCCGCGGGACAGGGAGAGAAACTTTCCTACGAGCAGTACTTC CASSSAAGQGEKLSYEQYF
. . TRBJ2-3 TRBV4-3 TGCGCCAGCAGCCAGGATTGGGGGGAGTGCACAGATACGCAGTATTTT CASSQDWGECTDTQYF
TRBD1 . TRBJ2-2 TRBV6-5 TGTGCCAGCAGTGTAGACAGGGCGGTGAACGGGGAGCTGTTTTTT CASSVDRAVNGELFF
TRBD1 . TRBJ2-7 TRBV18 TGTGCCAGCTCGTACAACAAGGACAGGGGCAACGAGCAGTACTTC CASSYNKDRGNEQYF
TRBD2 . TRBJ2-1 TRBV25-1 TGTGCCAGCAGTGAAAAGTTGGAAAGCGGGAGGCCCAATGAGCAGTTCTTC CASSEKLESGRPNEQFF
TRBD2 . TRBJ2-1 TRBV7-3 TGTGCCAGCAGCTCCCGTCCCGGGACTAGTAGGGGTGAGCAGTTCTTC CASSSRPGTSRGEQFF
TRBD2 . TRBJ2-2 TRBV27 TGTGCCAGCACCCCGGGCGGGAGCGACACCGGGGAGCTGTTTTTT CASTPGGSDTGELFF